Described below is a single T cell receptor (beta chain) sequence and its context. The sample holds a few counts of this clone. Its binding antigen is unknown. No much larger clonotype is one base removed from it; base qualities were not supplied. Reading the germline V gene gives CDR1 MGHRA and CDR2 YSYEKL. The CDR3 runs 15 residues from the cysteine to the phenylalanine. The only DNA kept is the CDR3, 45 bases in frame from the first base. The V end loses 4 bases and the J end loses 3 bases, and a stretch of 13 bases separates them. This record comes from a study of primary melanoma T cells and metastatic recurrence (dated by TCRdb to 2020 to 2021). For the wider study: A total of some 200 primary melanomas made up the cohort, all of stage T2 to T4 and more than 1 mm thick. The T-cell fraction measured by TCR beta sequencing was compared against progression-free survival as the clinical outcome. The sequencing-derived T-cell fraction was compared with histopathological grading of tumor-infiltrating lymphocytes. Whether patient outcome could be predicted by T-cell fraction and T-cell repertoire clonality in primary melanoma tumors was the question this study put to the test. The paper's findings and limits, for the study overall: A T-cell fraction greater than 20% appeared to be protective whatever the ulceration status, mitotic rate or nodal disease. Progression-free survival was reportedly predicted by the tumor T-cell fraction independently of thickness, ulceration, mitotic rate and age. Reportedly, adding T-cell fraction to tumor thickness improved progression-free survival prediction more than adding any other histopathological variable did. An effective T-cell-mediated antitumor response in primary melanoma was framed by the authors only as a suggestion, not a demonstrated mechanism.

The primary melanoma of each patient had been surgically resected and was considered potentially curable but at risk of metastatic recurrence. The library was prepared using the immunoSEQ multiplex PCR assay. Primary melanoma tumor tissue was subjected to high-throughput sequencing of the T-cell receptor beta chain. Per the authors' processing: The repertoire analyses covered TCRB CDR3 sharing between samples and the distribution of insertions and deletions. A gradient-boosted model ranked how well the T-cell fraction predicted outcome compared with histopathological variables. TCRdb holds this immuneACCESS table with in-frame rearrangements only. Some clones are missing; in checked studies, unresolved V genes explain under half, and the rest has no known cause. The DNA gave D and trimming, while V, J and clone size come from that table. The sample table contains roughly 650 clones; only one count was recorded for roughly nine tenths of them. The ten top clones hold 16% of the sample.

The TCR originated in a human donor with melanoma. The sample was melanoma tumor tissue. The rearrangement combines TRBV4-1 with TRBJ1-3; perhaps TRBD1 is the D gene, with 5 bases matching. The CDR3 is CASSRTGPFGNTIYF. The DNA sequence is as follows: TGCGCCAGCAGCCGAACAGGTCCCTTTGGAAACACCATATATTTT.